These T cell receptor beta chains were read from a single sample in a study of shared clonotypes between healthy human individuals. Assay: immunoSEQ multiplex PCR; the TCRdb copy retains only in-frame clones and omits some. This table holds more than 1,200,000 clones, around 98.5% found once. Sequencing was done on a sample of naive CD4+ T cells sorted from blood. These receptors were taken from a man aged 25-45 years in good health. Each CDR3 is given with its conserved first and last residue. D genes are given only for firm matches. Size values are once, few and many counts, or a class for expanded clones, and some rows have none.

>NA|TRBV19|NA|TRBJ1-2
CASTQGGRYDYGYTF
TGTGCCAGTACTCAAGGCGGGAGGTACGACTATGGCTACACCTTC
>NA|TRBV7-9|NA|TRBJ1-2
CASSWPGTSYGYTF
TGTGCCAGCAGCTGGCCAGGCACTAGCTATGGCTACACCTTC
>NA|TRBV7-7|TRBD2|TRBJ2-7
CASSLLGGSGSYEQYF
TGTGCCAGCAGCTTACTCGGCGGGAGCGGCTCCTACGAGCAGTACTTC
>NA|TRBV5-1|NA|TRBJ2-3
CASSLAGQRTDTQYF
TGCGCCAGCAGCTTGGCGGGGCAGCGCACAGATACGCAGTATTTT
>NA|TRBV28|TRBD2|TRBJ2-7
CASSLRLAASYEQYF
TGTGCCAGCAGCCTCAGACTAGCGGCTTCCTACGAGCAGTACTTC
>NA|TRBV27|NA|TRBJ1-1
CASRPTGWRSENTEAFF
TGTGCCAGCAGGCCAACCGGGTGGAGGAGCGAGAACACTGAAGCTTTCTTT
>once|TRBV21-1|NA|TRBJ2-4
CASRKGRTPTHLAKNIQYF
TGTGCCAGCCGCAAAGGGAGAACACCCACCCATTTAGCCAAAAACATTCAGTACTTC
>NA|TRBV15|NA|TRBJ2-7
CATSSAERLGQYF
TGTGCCACCAGCAGTGCGGAGCGTCTAGGGCAGTACTTC
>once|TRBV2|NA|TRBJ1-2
CASSGQAGYTF
TGTGCCAGCAGTGGACAGGCCGGCTACACCTTC
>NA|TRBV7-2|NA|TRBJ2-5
CASSSQRANQETQYF
TGTGCCAGCAGCTCCCAGCGGGCGAACCAAGAGACCCAGTACTTC
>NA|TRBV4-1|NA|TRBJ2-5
CASSQVLGLETQYF
TGCGCCAGCAGCCAAGTCTTGGGGCTAGAGACCCAGTACTTC
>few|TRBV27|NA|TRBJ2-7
CASSRRDDSYEQYF
TGTGCCAGCAGTCGCAGGGATGACTCCTACGAGCAGTACTTC
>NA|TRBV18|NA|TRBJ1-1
CASSEQGLADTEAFF
TGTGCCAGCTCAGAACAGGGTCTGGCGGACACTGAAGCTTTCTTT
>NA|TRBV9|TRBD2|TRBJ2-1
CASSVPGLGSEQFF
TGTGCCAGCAGCGTCCCGGGACTAGGTTCTGAGCAGTTCTTC
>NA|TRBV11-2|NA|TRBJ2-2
CASSFSTGVPGELFF
TGTGCCAGCAGCTTTTCTACGGGAGTACCCGGGGAGCTGTTTTTT
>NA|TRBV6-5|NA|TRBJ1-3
CASSYIGAGGNTIYF
TGTGCCAGCAGTTACATAGGGGCCGGGGGAAACACCATATATTTT
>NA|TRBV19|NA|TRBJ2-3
CASSIDLEGKAQYF
TGTGCCAGTAGTATAGATCTGGAGGGTAAGGCGCAGTATTTT
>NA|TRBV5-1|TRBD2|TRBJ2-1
CASSLVGGSVDNEQFF
TGCGCCAGCAGCTTGGTGGGCGGGAGTGTGGACAATGAGCAGTTCTTC
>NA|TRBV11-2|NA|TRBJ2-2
CASSWGRLNTGELFF
TGTGCCAGCAGCTGGGGACGGCTGAACACCGGGGAGCTGTTTTTT
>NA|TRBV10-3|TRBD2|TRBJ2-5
CASTSGQETQYF
TGTGCCAGTACTAGCGGCCAAGAGACCCAGTACTTC
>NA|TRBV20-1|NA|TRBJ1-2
CSATDGYGYTF
TGCAGTGCCACCGACGGCTATGGCTACACCTTC
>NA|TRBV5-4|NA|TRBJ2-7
CASSFKGTDEQYF
TGTGCCAGCAGCTTTAAGGGTACGGACGAGCAGTACTTC
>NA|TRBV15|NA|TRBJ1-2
CATSRDGAGYGYTF
TGTGCCACCAGCAGAGATGGGGCTGGCTATGGCTACACCTTC
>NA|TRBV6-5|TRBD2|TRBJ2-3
CASSKGLAGEGQYF
TGTGCCAGCAGTAAGGGACTAGCGGGAGAGGGGCAGTATTTT
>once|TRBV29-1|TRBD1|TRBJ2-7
CSVGGGTGVYEQYF
TGCAGCGTTGGTGGAGGGACAGGGGTCTACGAGCAGTACTTC
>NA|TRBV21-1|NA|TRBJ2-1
CARMKYNEQFF
TGTGCCAGGATGAAATACAATGAGCAGTTCTTC
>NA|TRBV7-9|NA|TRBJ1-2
CASSLVGQPPYGYTF
TGTGCCAGCAGCTTAGTTGGGCAGCCACCCTATGGCTACACCTTC
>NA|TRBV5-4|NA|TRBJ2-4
CASSLDGRSVGNIQYF
TGTGCCAGCAGCTTGGATGGACGGAGCGTGGGAAACATTCAGTACTTC
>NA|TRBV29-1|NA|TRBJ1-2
CSVDTLAYGYTF
TGCAGCGTGGACACTCTGGCCTATGGCTACACCTTC
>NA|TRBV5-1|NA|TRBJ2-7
CASSSTEYEQYF
TGCGCCAGCAGCTCGACTGAATACGAGCAGTACTTC
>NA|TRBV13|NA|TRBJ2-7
CASIVQAWHYEQYF
TGTGCCAGCATCGTTCAGGCTTGGCACTACGAGCAGTACTTC
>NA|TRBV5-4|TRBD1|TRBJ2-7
CASSPPGTGGYEQYF
TGTGCCAGCAGCCCACCAGGGACAGGGGGCTACGAGCAGTACTTC
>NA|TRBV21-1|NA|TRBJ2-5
CASSRGRQRGPQETQYF
TGTGCCAGCAGCAGAGGTAGGCAACGCGGCCCCCAAGAGACCCAGTACTTC
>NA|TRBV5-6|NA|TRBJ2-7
CASSLDPRSYEQYF
TGTGCCAGCAGCTTGGATCCTAGGTCCTACGAGCAGTACTTC
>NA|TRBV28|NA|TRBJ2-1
CASTSGASLSNEQFF
TGTGCCAGCACCTCCGGAGCGAGTTTAAGCAATGAGCAGTTCTTC
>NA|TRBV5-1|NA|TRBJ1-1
CASSLGIVNTEAFF
TGCGCCAGCAGCTTAGGGATTGTGAACACTGAAGCTTTCTTT
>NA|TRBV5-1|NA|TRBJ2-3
CASSLSTPSTDTQYF
TGCGCCAGCAGCTTAAGCACCCCTAGCACAGATACGCAGTATTTT
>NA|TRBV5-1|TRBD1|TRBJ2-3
CASSLAATGVSPYSTDTQYF
TGCGCCAGCAGCCTCGCCGCGACAGGGGTATCCCCTTATAGCACAGATACGCAGTATTTT
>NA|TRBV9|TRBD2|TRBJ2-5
CASSEAGGPGETQYF
TGTGCCAGCAGCGAGGCGGGAGGGCCCGGAGAGACCCAGTACTTC
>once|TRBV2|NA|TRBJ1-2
CASSSSAQIYGYTF
TGTGCCAGCAGTAGTTCAGCTCAAATTTATGGCTACACCTTC
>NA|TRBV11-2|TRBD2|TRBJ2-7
CASSLDRSGSDEQYF
TGTGCCAGCAGCTTAGATCGAAGCGGGAGTGACGAGCAGTACTTC
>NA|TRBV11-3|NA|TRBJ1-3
CASSFAGSGNTIYF
TGTGCCAGCAGCTTCGCAGGCTCTGGAAACACCATATATTTT
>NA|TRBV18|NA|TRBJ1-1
CASSPKQGTEAFF
TGTGCCAGCTCACCGAAGCAAGGGACTGAAGCTTTCTTT
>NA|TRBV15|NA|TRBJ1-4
CATSSWLGANEKLFF
TGTGCCACCAGCAGTTGGTTGGGAGCTAATGAAAAACTGTTTTTT
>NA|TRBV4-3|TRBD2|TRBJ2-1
CASSQEGLAVNEQFF
TGCGCCAGCAGCCAAGAAGGGCTAGCGGTAAATGAGCAGTTCTTC
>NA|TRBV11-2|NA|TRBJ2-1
CASSFLFQVRGEQFF
TGTGCCAGCAGCTTCCTCTTTCAGGTACGTGGTGAGCAGTTCTTC